This entry is about one T cell receptor (beta chain). The specificity of this receptor is unknown. One base away there is no much larger clone; base qualities are not given. Each collaborating institution followed its own protocols to collect whole blood in K2EDTA tubes. For TCRbeta analysis, collaborators shipped samples in one of three forms: frozen whole blood, isolated PBMCs, or DNA extracted from either of those sample types. The data stem from a study of blood T cell repertoires in COVID-19 (dated by TCRdb to 2020 to 2022). Describing the broader study: Samples from collaborators originated in the United States, Italy and Spain and spanned both the acute and convalescent phases of COVID-19. Deeply sampled blood TCRbeta repertoires from subjects exposed to, actively infected with, or recovered from COVID-19 were included in the dataset. Where available, HLA class I and class II types were taken from metadata supplied by the sample provider and were not determined by assay-based typing. The prospective study material was composed of cDNA or gDNA derived from T cells, B-cell-depleted T cells, or PBMCs. The sample metadata nearly always contained a de-identified subject ID, COVID-19 status, age in years and sex. Samples were obtained from the ongoing ImmuneRACE study (first 160 participants) and from approximately 1,200 subjects provided by 6 global collaborators. The repertoires were released in a freely available public database meant as a resource for research on the immune response to SARS-CoV-2.

What the authors observed across the whole study: The quantity of clinical and demographic metadata differed by source and by participant and was supplied without curation.

The V and J ends are trimmed by 8 bases and 4 bases, leaving 12 bases between them. Including cysteine and phenylalanine, the CDR3 has 13 amino acids. Of the read, only the CDR3 DNA is kept; its 39 bases are in frame from base 1. For CDR1 and CDR2, the germline V gene lists SGHTA and FQGTGA. TCRbeta CDR3 regions were amplified from genomic DNA using the immunoSEQ Assay, a bias-controlled multiplex PCR. The authors' analysis ran thus. Nucleated cell counts per sample were estimated from amplification of reference gene primers within the assay. To quantify the absolute abundance of each unique TCRbeta CDR3 rearrangement, sequence reads were collapsed and filtered. For each sample, productive Simpson clonality was calculated by taking the square root of Simpson's diversity index across productive rearrangements. Drawn from immuneACCESS, this table holds only the in-frame rearrangements with V and J called that TCRdb kept. Clones are partly lost; checked studies trace under half to an unresolved V gene and leave the rest unexplained. V, J and clone size are those of that table, while D and trimming were read from the DNA. A total of around 130,000 clones appear in this sample, 85% to 90% of them only once. The leading ten clones occupy roughly 2.2% of the sample.

The rearrangement joined TRBV7-3 to TRBJ2-1; TRBD1 is possibly the D segment (5 matching bases). The sequencing input was peripheral blood. The receptor was derived from a woman between 45 and 65 years old with acute or convalescent COVID-19. CDR3 loop: CASGAGLYNEQFF. At the DNA level, the sequence is TGTGCCAGCGGCGCAGGGCTTTACAATGAGCAGTTCTTC.